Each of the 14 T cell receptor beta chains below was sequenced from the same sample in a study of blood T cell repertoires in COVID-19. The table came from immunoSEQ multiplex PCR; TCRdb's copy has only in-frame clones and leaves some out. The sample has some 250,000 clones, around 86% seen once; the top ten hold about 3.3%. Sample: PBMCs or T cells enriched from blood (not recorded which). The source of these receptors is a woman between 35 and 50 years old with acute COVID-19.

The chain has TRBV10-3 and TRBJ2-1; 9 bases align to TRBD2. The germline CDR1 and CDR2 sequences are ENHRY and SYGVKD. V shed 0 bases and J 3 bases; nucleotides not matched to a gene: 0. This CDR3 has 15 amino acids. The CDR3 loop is CAISESTSGYNEQFF. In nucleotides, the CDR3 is TGTGCCATCAGTGAGTCGACTAGCGGCTACAATGAGCAGTTCTTC.

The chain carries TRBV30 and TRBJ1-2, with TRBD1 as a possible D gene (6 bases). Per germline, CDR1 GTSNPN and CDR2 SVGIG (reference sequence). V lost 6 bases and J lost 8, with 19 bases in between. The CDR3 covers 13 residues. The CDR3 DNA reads TGTGCCTGTAACCACAGGGAGTTGGGCGGCTACACCTTC. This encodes CACNHRELGGYTF.

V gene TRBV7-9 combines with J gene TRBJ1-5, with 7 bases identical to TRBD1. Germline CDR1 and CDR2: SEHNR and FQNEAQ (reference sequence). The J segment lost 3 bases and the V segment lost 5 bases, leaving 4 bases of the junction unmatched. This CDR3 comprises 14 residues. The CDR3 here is CASSAGTANQPQHF. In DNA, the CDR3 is TGTGCCAGCAGCGCAGGGACAGCCAATCAGCCCCAGCATTTT.

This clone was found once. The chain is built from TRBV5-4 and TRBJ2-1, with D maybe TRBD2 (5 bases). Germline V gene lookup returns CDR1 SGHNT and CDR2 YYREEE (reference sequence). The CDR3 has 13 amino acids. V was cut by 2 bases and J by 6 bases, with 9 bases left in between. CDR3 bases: TGTGCCAGCAGCTTAGCGGACGTCAATGAGCAGTTCTTC. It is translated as CASSLADVNEQFF. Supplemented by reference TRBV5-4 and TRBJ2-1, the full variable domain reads ETGVTQSPTHLIKTRGQQVTLRCSSQSGHNTVSWYQQALGQGPQFIFQYYREEENGRGNFPPRFSGLQFPNYSSELNVNALELDDSALYLCASSLADVNEQFFGPGTRLTVL.

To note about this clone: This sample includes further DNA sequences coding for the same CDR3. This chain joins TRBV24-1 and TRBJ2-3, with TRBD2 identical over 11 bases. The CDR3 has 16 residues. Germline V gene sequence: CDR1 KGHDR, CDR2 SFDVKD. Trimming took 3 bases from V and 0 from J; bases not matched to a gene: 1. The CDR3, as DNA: TGTGCCACCAGTGATCGGACTAGCGGGAGCACAGATACGCAGTATTTT. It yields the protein CATSDRTSGSTDTQYF.

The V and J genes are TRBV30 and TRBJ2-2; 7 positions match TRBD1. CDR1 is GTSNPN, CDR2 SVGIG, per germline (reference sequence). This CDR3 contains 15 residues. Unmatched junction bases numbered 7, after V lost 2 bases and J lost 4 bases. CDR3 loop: CAWSTRPGGTGELFF. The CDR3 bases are TGTGCCTGGAGTACCAGGCCAGGGGGCACCGGGGAGCTGTTTTTT.

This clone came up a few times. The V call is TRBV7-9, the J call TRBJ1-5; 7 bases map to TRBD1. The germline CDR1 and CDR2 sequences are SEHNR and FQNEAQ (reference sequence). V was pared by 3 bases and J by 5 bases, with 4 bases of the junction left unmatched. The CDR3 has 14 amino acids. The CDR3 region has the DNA TGTGCCAGCAGCTTGACAGGGCCCCATCAGCCCCAGCATTTT. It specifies CASSLTGPHQPQHF.

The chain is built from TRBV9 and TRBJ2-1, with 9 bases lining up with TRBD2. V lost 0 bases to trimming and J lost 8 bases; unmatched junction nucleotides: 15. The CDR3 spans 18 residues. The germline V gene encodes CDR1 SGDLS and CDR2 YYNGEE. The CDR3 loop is CASSVGVAGVISRHEQFF. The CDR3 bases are TGTGCCAGCAGCGTAGGGGTAGCGGGAGTCATCAGTAGGCATGAGCAGTTCTTC.

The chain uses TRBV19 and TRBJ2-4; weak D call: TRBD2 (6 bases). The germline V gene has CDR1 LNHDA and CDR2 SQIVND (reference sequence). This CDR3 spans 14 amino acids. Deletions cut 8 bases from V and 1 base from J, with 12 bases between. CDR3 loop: CASRRAGAKNIQYF. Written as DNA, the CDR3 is TGTGCCAGTCGGAGGGCCGGCGCCAAAAACATTCAGTACTTC.

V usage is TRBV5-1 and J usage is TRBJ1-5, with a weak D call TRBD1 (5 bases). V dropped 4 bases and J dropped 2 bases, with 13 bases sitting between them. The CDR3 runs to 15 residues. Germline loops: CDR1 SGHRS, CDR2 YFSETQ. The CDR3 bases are TGCGCCAGCAGCCTGGGGACGGAGGGCAATCAGCCCCAGCATTTT. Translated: CASSLGTEGNQPQHF.

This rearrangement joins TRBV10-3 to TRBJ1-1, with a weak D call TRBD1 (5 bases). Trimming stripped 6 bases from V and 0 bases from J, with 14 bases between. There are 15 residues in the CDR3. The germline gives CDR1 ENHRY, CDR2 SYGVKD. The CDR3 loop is CAISDPGLMNTEAFF. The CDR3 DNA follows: TGTGCCATCAGCGATCCGGGACTAATGAACACTGAAGCTTTCTTT.

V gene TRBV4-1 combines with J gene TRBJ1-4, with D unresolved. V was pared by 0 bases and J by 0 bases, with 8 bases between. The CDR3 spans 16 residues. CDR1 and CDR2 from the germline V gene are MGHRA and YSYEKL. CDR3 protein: CASSQDSTATNEKLFF. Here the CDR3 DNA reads TGCGCCAGCAGCCAAGATTCGACTGCAACTAATGAAAAACTGTTTTTT.

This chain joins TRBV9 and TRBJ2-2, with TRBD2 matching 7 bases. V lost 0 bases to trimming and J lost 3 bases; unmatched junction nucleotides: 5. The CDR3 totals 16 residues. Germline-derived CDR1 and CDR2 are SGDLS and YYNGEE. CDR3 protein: CASSVAAGEDTGELFF. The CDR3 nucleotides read TGTGCCAGCAGCGTAGCTGCGGGGGAGGACACCGGGGAGCTGTTTTTT. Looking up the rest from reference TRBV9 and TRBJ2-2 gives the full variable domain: DSGVTQTPKHLITATGQRVTLRCSPRSGDLSVYWYQQSLDQGLQFLIQYYNGEERAKGNILERFSAQQFPDLHSELNLSSLELGDSALYFCASSVAAGEDTGELFFGEGSRLTVL.

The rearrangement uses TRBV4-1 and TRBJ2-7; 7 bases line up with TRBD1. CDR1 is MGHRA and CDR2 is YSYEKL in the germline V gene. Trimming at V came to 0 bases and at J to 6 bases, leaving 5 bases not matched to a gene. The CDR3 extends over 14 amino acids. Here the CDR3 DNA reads TGCGCCAGCAGCCAAGAACAGGGGCTAAGCGAGCAGTACTTC. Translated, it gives CASSQEQGLSEQYF.